This T cell receptor (beta chain) appears in the sequencing data of a study of blood T cells in healthy people across ages. A sample-barcoded 5' primer and a J-beta primer mix were used in a second PCR of roughly 7 to 11 cycles. With 12 random nucleotides, a template-switch adaptor tagged each individual cDNA molecule. TCRdb re-called the 5' RACE reads through MiXCR, storing one row per CDR3 protein. The sample includes about 1.6 million distinct CDR3 sequences, about 31% of them seen just once. Study-wide points: Because sorting was not performed, PBMCs prevented conclusive naive versus antigen-experienced comparison.

To note about this clonotype: Its antigen is not known.

The CDR3 contains 17 residues. Trimming removed 7 bases from V and 1 base from J; junction bases left unmatched: 14. In germline, CDR1 is SNHLY, CDR2 FYNNEI. This TCR derives from a woman between 25 and 40 years old in good health. The chain recombines TRBV2 with TRBJ1-1; TRBD1 aligns across 8 bases. The sample consisted of blood. In nucleotides, the CDR3 is TGTGCCAGCATAAGGGAAACAGGGGGTTATTCGAACACTGAAGCTTTCTTT. Its protein product is CASIRETGGYSNTEAFF.